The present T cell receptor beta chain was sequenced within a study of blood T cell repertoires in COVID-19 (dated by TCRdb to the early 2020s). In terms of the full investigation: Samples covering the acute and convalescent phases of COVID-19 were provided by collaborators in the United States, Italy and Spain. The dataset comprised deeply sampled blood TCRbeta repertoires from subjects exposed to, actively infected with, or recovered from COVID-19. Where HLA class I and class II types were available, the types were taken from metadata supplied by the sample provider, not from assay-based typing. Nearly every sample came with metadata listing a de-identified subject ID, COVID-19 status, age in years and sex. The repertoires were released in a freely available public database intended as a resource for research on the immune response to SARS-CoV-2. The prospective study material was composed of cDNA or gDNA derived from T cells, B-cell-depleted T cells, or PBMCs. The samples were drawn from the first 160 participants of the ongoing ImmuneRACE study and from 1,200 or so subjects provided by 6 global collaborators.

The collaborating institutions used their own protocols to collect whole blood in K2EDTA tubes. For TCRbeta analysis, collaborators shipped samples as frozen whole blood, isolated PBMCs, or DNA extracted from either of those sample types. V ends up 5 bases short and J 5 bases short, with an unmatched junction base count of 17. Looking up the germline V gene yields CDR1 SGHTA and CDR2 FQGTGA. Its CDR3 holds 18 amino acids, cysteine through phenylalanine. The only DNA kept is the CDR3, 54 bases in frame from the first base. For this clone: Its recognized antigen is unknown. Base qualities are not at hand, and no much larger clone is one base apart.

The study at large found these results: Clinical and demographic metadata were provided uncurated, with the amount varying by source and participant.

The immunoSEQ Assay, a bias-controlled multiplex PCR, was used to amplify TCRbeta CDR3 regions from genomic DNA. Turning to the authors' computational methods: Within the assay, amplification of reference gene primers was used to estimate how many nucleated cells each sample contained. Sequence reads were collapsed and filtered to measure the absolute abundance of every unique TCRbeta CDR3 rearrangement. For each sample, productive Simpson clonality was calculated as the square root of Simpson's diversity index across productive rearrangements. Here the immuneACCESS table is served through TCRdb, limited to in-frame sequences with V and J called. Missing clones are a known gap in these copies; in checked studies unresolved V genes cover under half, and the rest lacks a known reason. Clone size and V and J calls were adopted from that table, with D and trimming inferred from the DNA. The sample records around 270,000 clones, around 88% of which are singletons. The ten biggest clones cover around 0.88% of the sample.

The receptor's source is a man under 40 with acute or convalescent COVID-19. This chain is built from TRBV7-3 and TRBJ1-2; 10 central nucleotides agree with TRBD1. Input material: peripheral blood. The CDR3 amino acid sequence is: CASSLLRRDRGLEYGYTF. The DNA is TGTGCCAGCAGCCTATTGAGGCGGGACAGGGGTTTGGAGTATGGCTACACCTTC. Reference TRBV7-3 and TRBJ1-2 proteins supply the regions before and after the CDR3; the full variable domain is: GAGVSQTPSNKVTEKGKYVELRCDPISGHTALYWYRQSLGQGPEFLIYFQGTGAADDSGLPNDRFFAVRPEGSVSTLKIQRTERGDSAVYLCASSLLRRDRGLEYGYTFGSGTRLTVV.